A single T cell receptor beta chain is shown here with its context. Per the study methods: Estimation of nucleated cell counts relied on the amplification of reference gene primers. Profiled with immunoSEQ multiplex PCR; TCRdb holds only in-frame clones, not every one. That table furnishes V, J and clone size, whereas the DNA furnished D and trimming. The sample shows roughly 32,000 clones, roughly 88% of them seen only once. J gave up 6 bases and V 4 bases, and 6 bases lay outside the gene matches. The CDR3 has 13 amino acids. In germline, CDR1 is SGHRS, CDR2 YFSETQ. These data originate in a study of blood T cell repertoires in COVID-19. Overall study context: Acute and convalescent COVID-19 samples came from the United States, Italy and Spain. Nucleic acid was either cDNA or gDNA, and it came from T cells, B-cell-depleted T cells, or PBMCs.

The chain is built from TRBV5-1 and TRBJ1-2, with TRBD1 matching 7 bases. The sample was peripheral blood. The clonotype comes from a man in his 70s with active or convalescent COVID-19. The CDR3: CASSPGQFNGYTF. CDR3 DNA sequence: TGCGCCAGCAGCCCGGGACAGTTTAATGGCTACACCTTC. The whole variable domain, filled in from reference TRBV5-1 and TRBJ1-2, reads KAGVTQTPRYLIKTRGQQVTLSCSPISGHRSVSWYQQTPGQGLQFLFEYFSETQRNKGNFPGRFSGRQFSNSRSEMNVSTLELGDSALYLCASSPGQFNGYTFGSGTRLTVV.